One sample yielded the 24 T cell receptor beta chains listed below, sequenced in a study of identical twins. TCRdb called the 5' RACE reads again in MiXCR, with one record for every CDR3 protein. This sample carries under 900,000 distinct CDR3 sequences, 15% to 20% of them seen once, and the ten largest clones take roughly 14%. The same data also went into a second study, on T cells expressing NK-cell markers.

The sequencing input was PBMCs. The receptors were sampled from a woman under 30 in good health.

The genes are TRBV29-1 and TRBJ1-2; weak D call: TRBD1 (6 bases). The CDR3 length is 13 residues. Germline CDR1 reads SQVTM; CDR2 reads ANQGSEA. V lost 4 bases and J lost 5, with 14 bases in between. The DNA of the CDR3 is TGCAGCGTTGTTTCGGACAGTGGGTATGGCTACACCTTC. Translated: CSVVSDSGYGYTF.

This clonotype was counted ten times or more. The V and J genes are TRBV15 and TRBJ2-7, with D uncertain. From germline, CDR1 is LNHNV and CDR2 YYDKDF (reference sequence). The CDR3 has 17 amino acids. Between the trimmed V and J ends, which lost 0 bases and 1 base, there was a span of 16 bases. CDR3 nucleotide sequence: TGTGCCACCAGCAGAGATTCATGGGCCGCTGTATCCTACGAGCAGTACTTC. Translated: CATSRDSWAAVSYEQYF.

The genes are TRBV5-1 and TRBJ2-3; D is unresolved. The CDR3 runs to 14 residues. The V end was cut by 0 bases, the J end by 5 bases, with 10 bases between. The V gene's germline CDR1 is SGHRS and CDR2 YFSETQ. This CDR3 is CASSLAAALDTQYF. DNA for the CDR3: TGCGCCAGCAGCTTGGCTGCGGCTTTAGATACGCAGTATTTT.

The chain employs TRBV10-3 and TRBJ1-1; D unclear. This CDR3 spans 13 amino acids. V gave up 3 bases and J gave up 12 bases, with 17 bases separating them. From germline, CDR1 is ENHRY and CDR2 SYGVKD. CDR3 nucleotides: TGTGCCATCAGTGAACGAGAAGAGGCGGGGACTTTCTTT. This encodes CAISEREEAGTFF.

This clonotype was seen repeatedly, ten times or more. This rearrangement joins TRBV6-2 or TRBV6-3 to TRBJ2-5; a possible D gene is TRBD2 (5 bases). Germline V gives CDR1 MNHEY, CDR2 SVGEGT. This CDR3 has 14 amino acids. V lost 3 bases, J lost 0 bases, and 8 bases lay in between. CDR3 in amino acids: CASSYKRNQETQYF. The CDR3 bases are TGTGCCAGCAGTTATAAGCGGAACCAAGAGACCCAGTACTTC.

V is TRBV5-1 and J is TRBJ2-1, with D unresolved. Germline CDR1 is SGHRS and CDR2 is YFSETQ. The CDR3 spans 16 residues. V was pared by 4 bases and J by 0 bases, with 14 bases between. The CDR3 DNA follows: TGCGCCAGCAGCCATATGGCGGAGAGCTCCTACAATGAGCAGTTCTTC. It specifies CASSHMAESSYNEQFF.

The chain has TRBV27 and TRBJ2-1; 7 positions agree with TRBD1. CDR1 and CDR2 (germline): MNHEY, SMNVEV (reference sequence). CDR3 size: 12 residues. The V gene end was trimmed by 5 bases and the J gene end by 7 bases; junction bases not matched to a gene: 2. CDR3 amino acids: CASSPGQNEQFF. CDR3 sequence (DNA): TGTGCCAGCAGTCCGGGACAGAATGAGCAGTTCTTC.

The CDR3 DNA sequence: TGTGCCAGCAGTCGACTAGCGGGCCTCCAAGAGACCCAGTACTTC. Residues: CASSRLAGLQETQYF. The chain links TRBV6-1 to TRBJ2-5, with 10 bases fitting TRBD2. The J segment lost 1 base and the V segment lost 5 bases, leaving 4 bases of the junction unmatched. This CDR3 has 15 residues. Germline loops: CDR1 MNHNS, CDR2 SASEGT.

This clonotype was observed a handful of times. The rearrangement links TRBV11-2 to TRBJ2-6; 7 bases match TRBD1. Germline CDR1 SGHAT, CDR2 FQNNGV. The CDR3 length is 18 residues. V lost 4 bases and J lost 0; bases outside the gene matches: 9. The CDR3 nucleotides read TGTGCCAGCAGCTCCGACGGGACAGCGCTCTCTGGGGCCAACGTCCTGACTTTC. Protein sequence: CASSSDGTALSGANVLTF.

This clonotype was observed a handful of times. The gene calls are TRBV6-2 or TRBV6-3 and TRBJ1-5; the D is unclear. The CDR3 totals 14 residues. Per germline, CDR1 MNHEY and CDR2 SVGEGT. With 4 bases removed from V and 5 bases from J, the gap between germline ends came to 12 bases. CDR3 coding DNA: TGTGCCAGCAGTTCGAGCAGGAGCGATCAGCCCCAGCATTTT. It encodes CASSSSRSDQPQHF.

This clonotype was counted ten times or more. The chain links TRBV12-3 or TRBV12-4 to TRBJ2-7, with TRBD2 as a possible D gene (5 bases). CDR3 length equals 13 residues. Trimming took 5 bases from V and 1 from J, leaving 9 bases between them. The CDR3 bases are TGTGCCAGCAGTCGGGCGGGTTCCTACGAGCAGTACTTC. Amino acid sequence: CASSRAGSYEQYF.

This clonotype has a handful of counts. The chain employs TRBV6-1 and TRBJ2-1; D unclear. The germline V and J ends were trimmed by 5 bases and 3 bases, with 11 bases remaining between them. Germline V gene data show CDR1 as MNHNS and CDR2 as SASEGT. CDR3 length: 14 amino acids. This chain's CDR3 is CASSPIGNYNEQFF. The CDR3 DNA reads TGTGCCAGCAGTCCCATAGGGAACTACAATGAGCAGTTCTTC.

There are a few counts of this clonotype. The V and J genes are TRBV6-6 and TRBJ2-7; D uncertain. CDR3 length equals 13 residues. Between the trimmed V and J ends, which lost 6 bases and 3 bases, there was a span of 12 bases. Germline assignment: CDR1 MNHNY and CDR2 SVGAGI (reference sequence). The chain's CDR3 is CASSSLTGYEQYF. CDR3 nucleotide sequence: TGTGCCAGCAGCTCCCTGACGGGCTACGAGCAGTACTTC.

This clonotype was counted many times. The genes are TRBV20-1 and TRBJ2-3, with TRBD2 as a possible D gene (6 bases). This CDR3 has 12 residues. Germline CDR1 reads DFQATT; CDR2 reads SNEGSKA (reference sequence). With 6 bases removed from V and 7 bases from J, the gap between germline ends came to 14 bases. CDR3 amino acids: CSAGGSPNTQYF. Written as DNA, the CDR3 is TGCAGTGCGGGGGGTAGCCCTAATACGCAGTATTTT.

At least ten counts were recorded for this clonotype. The chain recombines TRBV20-1 with TRBJ2-7, with 9 bases identical to TRBD1. The length of the CDR3 is 12 residues. The junction had 4 bases not matched to a gene; V was cut back by 4 bases and J by 6 bases. Germline V CDR1 and CDR2: DFQATT, SNEGSKA (reference sequence). CDR3 protein: CSATGQGLEQYF. CDR3 DNA sequence: TGCAGTGCTACCGGACAGGGGCTCGAGCAGTACTTC.

This clonotype came up a few times. The chain has TRBV6-1 and TRBJ2-1; maybe TRBD2 (5 bases). In germline, CDR1 is MNHNS, CDR2 SASEGT. CDR3 length equals 14 residues. With 5 bases removed from V and 9 bases from J, the gap between germline ends came to 17 bases. The CDR3 DNA is TGTGCCAGCAGTCCTCCCGCTAGCCGGGGTGAGCAGTTCTTC. Amino acid sequence: CASSPPASRGEQFF.

This clonotype was counted a few times. The rearrangement joins TRBV20-1 to TRBJ1-1, with D unclear. Trimming took off 1 base at V and 4 bases at J, with 10 bases between the two ends. Germline CDR1 reads DFQATT; CDR2 reads SNEGSKA (reference sequence). This CDR3 contains 13 residues. CDR3 in DNA: TGCAGTGCTAGAGCAGTGGGGAGCACTGAAGCTTTCTTT. Amino acids: CSARAVGSTEAFF.

This clonotype was counted only a few times. This chain links TRBV10-3 with TRBJ2-3; a possible D gene is TRBD2 (7 bases). The germline V gene has CDR1 ENHRY and CDR2 SYGVKD. With 8 bases removed from V and 4 bases from J, the gap between germline ends came to 19 bases. This CDR3 has 15 amino acids. CDR3 in DNA: TGTGCCATCTTGGCGTCCTGGGAGGGGGCAGATACGCAGTATTTT. Translation gives CAILASWEGADTQYF.

This chain connects TRBV20-1 to TRBJ1-1; TRBD1 agrees at 11 bases. Germline values: CDR1 DFQATT, CDR2 SNEGSKA (reference sequence). The CDR3 is 13 amino acids. V shed 6 bases, J shed 8 bases, and the junction held 8 bases outside the gene matches. CDR3: CSARTGGEPEAFF. The CDR3 DNA is TGCAGTGCCAGGACAGGGGGCGAGCCCGAAGCTTTCTTT.

A few counts support this clonotype. The chain's CDR3 is CAISGGTVADTQYF. CDR3 DNA: TGTGCCATCAGTGGTGGGACAGTCGCAGATACGCAGTATTTT. The rearrangement uses TRBV10-3 and TRBJ2-3, with TRBD1 identical over 7 bases. The V gene end was trimmed by 4 bases and the J gene end by 4 bases; junction bases not matched to a gene: 5. This CDR3 region has 14 residues. Germline CDR1 and CDR2: ENHRY and SYGVKD.

This clonotype has more than one count but fewer than ten. The rearrangement joins TRBV11-2 to TRBJ2-7; 7 nucleotides match TRBD1. V gave up 2 bases and J gave up 3 bases; unmatched junction bases: 7. CDR1 SGHAT and CDR2 FQNNGV come from the germline V gene. This CDR3 is built from 15 residues. Here the CDR3 DNA reads TGTGCCAGCAGCTTAAGCCCGGGACAGAACTACGAGCAGTACTTC. It specifies CASSLSPGQNYEQYF.

V gene TRBV20-1 combines with J gene TRBJ2-7; the D gene is possibly TRBD2 (6 bases). V lost 0 bases to trimming and J lost 3 bases, with 18 bases between them. This CDR3 is built from 16 residues. The V gene's germline CDR1 is DFQATT and CDR2 SNEGSKA (reference sequence). CDR3 in DNA: TGCAGTGCTAGAGATCAGGCGGCTAGCGCGGTCTACGAGCAGTACTTC. This codes for CSARDQAASAVYEQYF.

This chain uses TRBV7-2 with TRBJ2-4; tentatively, D is TRBD2 (7 bases). The V gene lost 5 bases and the J gene lost 2 bases, with 19 bases spanning the gap. The CDR3 runs to 17 residues. Germline assignment: CDR1 SGHTA and CDR2 FQGNSA. The CDR3: CASSIEGGLMTKNIQYF. The DNA for the CDR3 is TGTGCCAGCAGCATTGAGGGGGGGCTGATGACCAAAAACATTCAGTACTTC.

This sequence joins TRBV29-1 and TRBJ2-2, with D unclear. CDR3 length: 14 residues. V was trimmed by 4 bases and J by 0 bases, leaving 9 bases between them. Germline V lookup: CDR1 SQVTM, CDR2 ANQGSEA. The CDR3 sequence is CSVGWLANTGELFF. The CDR3 bases are TGCAGCGTTGGATGGCTCGCGAACACCGGGGAGCTGTTTTTT.